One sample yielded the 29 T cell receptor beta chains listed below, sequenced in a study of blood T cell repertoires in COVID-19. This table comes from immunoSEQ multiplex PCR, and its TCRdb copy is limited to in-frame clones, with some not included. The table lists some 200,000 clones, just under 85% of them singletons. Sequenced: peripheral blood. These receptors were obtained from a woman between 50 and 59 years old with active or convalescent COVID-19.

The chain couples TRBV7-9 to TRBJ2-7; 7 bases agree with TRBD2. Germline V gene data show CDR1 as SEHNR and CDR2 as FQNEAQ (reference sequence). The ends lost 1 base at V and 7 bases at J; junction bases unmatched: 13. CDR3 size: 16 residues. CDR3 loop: CASSLGSGIGLKEQYF. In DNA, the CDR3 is TGTGCCAGCAGCTTAGGGAGCGGGATAGGCTTGAAGGAGCAGTACTTC.

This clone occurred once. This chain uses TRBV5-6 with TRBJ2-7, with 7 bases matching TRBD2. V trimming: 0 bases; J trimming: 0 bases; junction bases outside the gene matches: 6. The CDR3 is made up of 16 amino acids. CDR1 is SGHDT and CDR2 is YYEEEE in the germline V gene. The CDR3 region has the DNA TGTGCCAGCAGCTTGGTAGTTTCGGGGGGCTCCTACGAGCAGTACTTC. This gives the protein CASSLVVSGGSYEQYF.

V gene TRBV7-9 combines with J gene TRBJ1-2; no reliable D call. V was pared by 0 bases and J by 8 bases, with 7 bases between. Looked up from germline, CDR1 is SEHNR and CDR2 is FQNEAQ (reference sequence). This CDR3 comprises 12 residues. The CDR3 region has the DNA TGTGCCAGCAGCTTAGCGCGGCGGGGCTACACCTTC. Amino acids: CASSLARRGYTF.

The CDR3 here is CASSRTGGETQYF. The CDR3 DNA reads as TGTGCCAGCAGCAGGACAGGGGGGGAGACCCAGTACTTC. The chain carries TRBV6-5 and TRBJ2-5; 10 nucleotides agree with TRBD1. The ends lost 6 bases at V and 5 bases at J; junction bases unmatched: 3. This CDR3 region has 13 residues. In germline, CDR1 is MNHEY, CDR2 SVGAGI.

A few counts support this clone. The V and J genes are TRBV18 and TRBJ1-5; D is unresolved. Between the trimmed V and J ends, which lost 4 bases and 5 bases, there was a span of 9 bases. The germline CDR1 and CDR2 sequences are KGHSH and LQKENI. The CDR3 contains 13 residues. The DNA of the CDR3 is TGTGCCAGCTCACAACAGTGGGATCAGCCCCAGCATTTT. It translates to CASSQQWDQPQHF.

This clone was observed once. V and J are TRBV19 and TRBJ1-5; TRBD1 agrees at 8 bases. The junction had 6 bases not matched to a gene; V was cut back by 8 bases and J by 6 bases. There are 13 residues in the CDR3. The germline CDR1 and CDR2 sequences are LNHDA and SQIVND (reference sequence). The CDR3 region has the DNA TGTGCCAGTGCCGACAGGGGCGGTCAGCCCCAGCATTTT. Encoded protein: CASADRGGQPQHF.

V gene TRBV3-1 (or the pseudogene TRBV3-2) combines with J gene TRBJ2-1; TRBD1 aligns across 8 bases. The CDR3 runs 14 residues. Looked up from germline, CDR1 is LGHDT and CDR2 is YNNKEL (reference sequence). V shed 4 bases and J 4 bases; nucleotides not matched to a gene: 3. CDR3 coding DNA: TGTGCCAGCAGCCCCAGGGGGCAGTACAATGAGCAGTTCTTC. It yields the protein CASSPRGQYNEQFF.

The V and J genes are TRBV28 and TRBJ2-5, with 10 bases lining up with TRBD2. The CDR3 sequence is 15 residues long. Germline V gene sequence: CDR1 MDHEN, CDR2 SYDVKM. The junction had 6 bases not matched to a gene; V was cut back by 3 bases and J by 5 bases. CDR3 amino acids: CASSFPGLAVETQYF. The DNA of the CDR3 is TGTGCCAGCAGTTTTCCCGGACTAGCGGTTGAGACCCAGTACTTC.

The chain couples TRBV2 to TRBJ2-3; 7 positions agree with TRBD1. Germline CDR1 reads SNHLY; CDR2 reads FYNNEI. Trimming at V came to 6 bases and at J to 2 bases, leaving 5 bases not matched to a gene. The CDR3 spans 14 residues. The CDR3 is CASRPDRVTDTQYF. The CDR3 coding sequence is TGTGCCAGCAGGCCAGACAGGGTCACAGATACGCAGTATTTT.

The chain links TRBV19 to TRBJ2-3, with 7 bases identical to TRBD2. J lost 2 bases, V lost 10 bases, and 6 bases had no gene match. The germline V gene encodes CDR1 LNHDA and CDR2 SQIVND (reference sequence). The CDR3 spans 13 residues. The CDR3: CATTGLLTDTQYF. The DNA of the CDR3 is TGTGCCACAACGGGACTACTCACAGATACGCAGTATTTT.

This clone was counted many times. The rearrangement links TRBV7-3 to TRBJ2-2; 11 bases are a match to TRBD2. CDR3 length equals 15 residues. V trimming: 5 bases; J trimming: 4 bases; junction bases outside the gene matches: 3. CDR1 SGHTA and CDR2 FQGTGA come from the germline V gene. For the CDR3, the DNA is TGTGCCAGCAGCACGGGACTAGCGGCCACCGGGGAGCTGTTTTTT. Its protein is CASSTGLAATGELFF.

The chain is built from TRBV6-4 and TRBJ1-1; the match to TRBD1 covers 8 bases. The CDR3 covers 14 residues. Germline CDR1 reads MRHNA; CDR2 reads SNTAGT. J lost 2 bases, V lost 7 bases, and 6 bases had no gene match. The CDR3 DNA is TGTGCCAGCATTAGGACAGGGTCAAACACTGAAGCTTTCTTT. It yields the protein CASIRTGSNTEAFF.

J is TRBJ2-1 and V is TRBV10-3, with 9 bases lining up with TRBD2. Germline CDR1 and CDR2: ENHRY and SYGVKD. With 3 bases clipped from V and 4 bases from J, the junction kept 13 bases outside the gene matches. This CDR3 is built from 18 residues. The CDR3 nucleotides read TGTGCCATCAGTGAATTTCGAGGTCCAGCGGGGGGTTACAATGAGCAGTTCTTC. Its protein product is CAISEFRGPAGGYNEQFF.

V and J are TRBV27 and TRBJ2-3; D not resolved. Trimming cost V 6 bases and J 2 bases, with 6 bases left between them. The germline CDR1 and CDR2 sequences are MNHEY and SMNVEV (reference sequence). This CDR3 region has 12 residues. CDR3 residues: CASREFTDTQYF. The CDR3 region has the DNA TGTGCCAGCAGGGAGTTCACAGATACGCAGTATTTT.

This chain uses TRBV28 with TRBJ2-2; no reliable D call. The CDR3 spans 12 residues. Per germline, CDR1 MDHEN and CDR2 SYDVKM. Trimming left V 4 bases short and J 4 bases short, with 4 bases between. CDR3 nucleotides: TGTGCCAGCAGTTATAGCACCGGGGAGCTGTTTTTT. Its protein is CASSYSTGELFF.

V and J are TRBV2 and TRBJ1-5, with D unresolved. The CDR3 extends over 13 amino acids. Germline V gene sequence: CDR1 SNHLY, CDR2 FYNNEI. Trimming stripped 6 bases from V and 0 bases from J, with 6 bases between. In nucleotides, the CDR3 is TGTGCCAGCAGAGGAGATAGCAATCAGCCCCAGCATTTT. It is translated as CASRGDSNQPQHF.

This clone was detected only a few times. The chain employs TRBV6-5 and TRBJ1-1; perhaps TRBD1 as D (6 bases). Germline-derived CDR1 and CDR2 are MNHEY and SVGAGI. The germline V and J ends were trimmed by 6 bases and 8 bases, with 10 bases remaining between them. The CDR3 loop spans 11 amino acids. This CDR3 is CASSNTGEAFF. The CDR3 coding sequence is TGTGCCAGCAGCAATACAGGGGAAGCTTTCTTT.

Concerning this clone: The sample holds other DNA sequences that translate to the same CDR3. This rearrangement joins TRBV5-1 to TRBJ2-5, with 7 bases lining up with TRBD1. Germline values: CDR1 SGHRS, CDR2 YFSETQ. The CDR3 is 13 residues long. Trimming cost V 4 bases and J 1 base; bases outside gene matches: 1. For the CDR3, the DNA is TGCGCCAGCAGCAGGGACAGCCAAGAGACCCAGTACTTC. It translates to CASSRDSQETQYF. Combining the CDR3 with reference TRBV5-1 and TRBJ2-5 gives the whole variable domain KAGVTQTPRYLIKTRGQQVTLSCSPISGHRSVSWYQQTPGQGLQFLFEYFSETQRNKGNFPGRFSGRQFSNSRSEMNVSTLELGDSALYLCASSRDSQETQYFGPGTRLLVL.

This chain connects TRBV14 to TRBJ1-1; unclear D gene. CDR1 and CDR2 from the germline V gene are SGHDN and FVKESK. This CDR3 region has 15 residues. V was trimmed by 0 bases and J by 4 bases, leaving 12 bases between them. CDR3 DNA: TGTGCCAGCAGCCAAGATCGTCGGGGTCCCACTGAAGCTTTCTTT. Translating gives CASSQDRRGPTEAFF.

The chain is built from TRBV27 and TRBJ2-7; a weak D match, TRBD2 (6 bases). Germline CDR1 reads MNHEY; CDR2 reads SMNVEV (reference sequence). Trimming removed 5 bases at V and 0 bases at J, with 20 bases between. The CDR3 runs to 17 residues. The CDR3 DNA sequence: TGTGCCAGCAGTCCAGGGATAGCGGACCCGAGCTCCTACGAGCAGTACGTC. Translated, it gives CASSPGIADPSSYEQYV.

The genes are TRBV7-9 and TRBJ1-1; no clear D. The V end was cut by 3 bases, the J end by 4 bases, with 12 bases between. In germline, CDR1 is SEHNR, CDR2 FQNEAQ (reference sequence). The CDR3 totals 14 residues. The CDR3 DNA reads TGTGCCAGCAGCTTTCCGTGGTTAGCCACTGAAGCTTTCTTT. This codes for CASSFPWLATEAFF.

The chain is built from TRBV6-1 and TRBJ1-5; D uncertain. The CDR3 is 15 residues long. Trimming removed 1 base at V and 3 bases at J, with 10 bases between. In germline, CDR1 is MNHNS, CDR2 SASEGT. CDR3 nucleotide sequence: TGTGCCAGCAGTGAAGGAGGGAAATTCAATCAGCCCCAGCATTTT. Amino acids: CASSEGGKFNQPQHF.

The CDR3 DNA is TGTGCCAGCAGCTTCGGGACTCTGCAAGAGACCCAGTACTTC. Its translation is CASSFGTLQETQYF. This sequence joins TRBV5-5 and TRBJ2-5; D may be TRBD2 (6 bases). This CDR3 spans 14 amino acids. CDR1 and CDR2 from the germline V gene are SGHKS and YYEKEE (reference sequence). Trimming removed 2 bases from V and 2 bases from J, with 10 bases in between.

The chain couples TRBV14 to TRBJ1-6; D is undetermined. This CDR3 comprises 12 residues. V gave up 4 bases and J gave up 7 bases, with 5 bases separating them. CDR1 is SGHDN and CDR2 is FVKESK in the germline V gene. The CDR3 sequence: CASSPMNSPLHF. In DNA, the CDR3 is TGTGCCAGCAGCCCTATGAATTCACCCCTCCACTTT.

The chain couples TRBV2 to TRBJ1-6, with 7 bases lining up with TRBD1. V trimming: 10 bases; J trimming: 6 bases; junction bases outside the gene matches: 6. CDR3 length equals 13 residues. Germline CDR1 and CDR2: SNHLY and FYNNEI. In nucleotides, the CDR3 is TGTGCCACGCGACAGGGAAGTAATTCACCCCTCCACTTT. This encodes CATRQGSNSPLHF.

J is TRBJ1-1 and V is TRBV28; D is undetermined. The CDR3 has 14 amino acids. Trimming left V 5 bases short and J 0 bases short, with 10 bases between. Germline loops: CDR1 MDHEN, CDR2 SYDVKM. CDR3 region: CASSLLGLNTEAFF. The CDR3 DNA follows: TGTGCCAGCAGTCTCCTAGGCCTGAACACTGAAGCTTTCTTT.

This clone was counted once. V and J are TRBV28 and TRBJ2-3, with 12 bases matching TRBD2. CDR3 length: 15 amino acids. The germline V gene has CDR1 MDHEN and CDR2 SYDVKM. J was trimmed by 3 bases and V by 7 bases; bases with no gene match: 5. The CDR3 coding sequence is TGTGCCAGCACTAGCGGGGGGGCCTGGACAGATACGCAGTATTTT. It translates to CASTSGGAWTDTQYF.

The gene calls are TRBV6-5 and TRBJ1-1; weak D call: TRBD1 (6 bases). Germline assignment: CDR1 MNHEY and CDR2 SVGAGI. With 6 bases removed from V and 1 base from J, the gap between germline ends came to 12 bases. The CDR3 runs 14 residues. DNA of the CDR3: TGTGCCAGCAGGGCCCTACAGGGGAACACTGAAGCTTTCTTT. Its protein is CASRALQGNTEAFF.

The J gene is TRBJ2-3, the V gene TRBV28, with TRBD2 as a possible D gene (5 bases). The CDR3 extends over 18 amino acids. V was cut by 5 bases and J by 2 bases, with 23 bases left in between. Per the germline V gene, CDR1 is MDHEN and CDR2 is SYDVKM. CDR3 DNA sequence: TGTGCCAGCAGTCCCCCGGGGTCCGGGGTTCTCTTCACAGATACGCAGTATTTT. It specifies CASSPPGSGVLFTDTQYF.